The clone carrying this T cell receptor (beta chain) was recorded only once. CDR1 SQVTM and CDR2 ANQGSEA come from the germline V gene. Trimming shortened V by 5 bases and J by 2 bases, and 9 bases separated the two germline ends. The CDR3 is 12 residues long. RNA extraction and reverse transcription yielded cDNA as sequencing template. Assay: immunoSEQ multiplex PCR; the TCRdb copy retains only in-frame clones and omits some. The sample carries about 130,000 clones, roughly 53% recorded once. These data come from a study of CD8+ T cells in alopecia areata. Here the sequenced sample was CD4+ T cells sorted from blood, taken at week 0. The clonotype originates from a human donor with alopecia areata. The chain has TRBV29-1 and TRBJ1-1, with a possible D match to TRBD1 (5 bases). CDR3 sequence reads: CSVSDTNTEAFF. CDR3 nucleotide sequence: TGCAGCGTTTCGGACACTAACACTGAAGCTTTCTTT.